This TCR beta chain appears in the sequencing data of a study of blood T cell repertoires in COVID-19. Study-wide context: Acute-phase and convalescent COVID-19 samples originated in the United States, Italy and Spain. Sample material is recorded as cDNA or gDNA derived from T cells, B-cell-depleted T cells, or PBMCs.

Germline CDR1 is MDHEN and CDR2 is SYDVKM. The CDR3 covers 12 residues. V was trimmed by 5 bases and J by 3 bases, leaving 8 bases between them. Study processing details: It was from reference gene primer amplification that nucleated cell counts were estimated. Some clones are missing from TCRdb's copy, which holds only in-frame ones; the method was immunoSEQ multiplex PCR. The V and J calls and clone size were taken over from that table, and D and trimming were inferred from the DNA. The sample lists about 310,000 clones, 80% to 90% occurring once. Cohort 3 recovery required two negative PCRs, clearance, or symptom resolution.

The TCR was taken from a woman aged 18 to 35 who had recovered from COVID-19. What was sequenced was PBMCs or T cells enriched from blood (not recorded which). The chain recombines TRBV28 with TRBJ2-7; D unclear. The CDR3, as DNA: TGTGCCAGCAGTGCACAGAGCTACGAGCAGTACTTC. It specifies CASSAQSYEQYF.